Presented here are 25 T cell receptor beta chains from one specimen sequenced in a study of technical replicates of blood from a few donors. The protocol was immunoSEQ multiplex PCR, while the TCRdb copy is restricted to in-frame clones and leaves out a portion. Of roughly 80,000 clones in the sample, roughly 91% were seen once. Source material: T cells isolated from PBMCs. These receptor sequences come from a human donor in good health.

The V gene is TRBV10-2, the J gene TRBJ2-3; TRBD2 is a possible D gene (5 bases). The CDR3 consists of 12 residues. Germline assignment: CDR1 WSHSY and CDR2 SAAADI. With 2 bases removed from V and 5 bases from J, the gap between germline ends came to 5 bases. CDR3 sequence: CASSERGDTQYF. For the CDR3, the DNA is TGCGCCAGCAGTGAGCGGGGAGATACGCAGTATTTT.

Comments on this clone: The same CDR3 is also encoded by other DNA sequences in this sample. This chain joins TRBV29-1 and TRBJ1-5; possibly TRBD1 for D (6 bases). The CDR3 consists of 12 residues. The V gene's germline CDR1 is SQVTM and CDR2 ANQGSEA. The V end was cut by 4 bases, the J end by 2 bases, with 6 bases between. CDR3 amino acids: CSVGQGNQPQHF. CDR3 DNA sequence: TGCAGCGTTGGACAGGGCAATCAGCCCCAGCATTTT.

This clone was detected once. The genes are TRBV6-6 and TRBJ2-5; D ambiguous. This CDR3 comprises 14 residues. Trimming took off 2 bases at V and 3 bases at J, with 10 bases between the two ends. Germline V gene data show CDR1 as MNHNY and CDR2 as SVGAGI (reference sequence). The DNA for the CDR3 is TGTGCCAGCAGTTACGGCTTAACCAAAGAGACCCAGTACTTC. Amino acid sequence: CASSYGLTKETQYF.

The chain is built from TRBV11-2 and TRBJ2-7; the D gene is possibly TRBD2 (6 bases). V lost 0 bases and J lost 5, with 14 bases in between. CDR3 length: 15 amino acids. Germline assignment: CDR1 SGHAT and CDR2 FQNNGV. CDR3 sequence (DNA): TGTGCCAGCAGCTTAGATCGGGGAGGCGTGAACGAGCAGTACTTC. This translates into CASSLDRGGVNEQYF. The whole variable domain, remainder taken from reference TRBV11-2 and TRBJ2-7, is EAGVAQSPRYKIIEKRQSVAFWCNPISGHATLYWYQQILGQGPKLLIQFQNNGVVDDSQLPKDRFSAERLKGVDSTLKIQPAKLEDSAVYLCASSLDRGGVNEQYFGPGTRLTVT.

The CDR3 DNA reads TGCCGATGGAGGGTGGGAAGCAATCAGCCCCAGCATTTT. Amino acid sequence: CRWRVGSNQPQHF. This chain joins TRBV4-1 and TRBJ1-5; D uncertain. The CDR3 covers 13 residues. Germline values: CDR1 MGHRA, CDR2 YSYEKL.

This clone was seen just once. This chain connects TRBV30 to TRBJ2-5; 7 positions agree with TRBD2. The CDR3 totals 14 residues. The trim removed 0 bases at V and 5 bases at J, leaving 6 bases unmatched. Germline V gives CDR1 GTSNPN, CDR2 SVGIG (reference sequence). The CDR3: CAWSVAPGGETQYF. The DNA of the CDR3 is TGTGCCTGGAGTGTAGCCCCGGGAGGCGAGACCCAGTACTTC.

This clone occurred once. The gene calls are TRBV5-6 and TRBJ2-2; TRBD2 agrees at 10 bases. From germline, CDR1 is SGHDT and CDR2 YYEEEE. V gave up 1 base and J gave up 6 bases; unmatched junction bases: 9. There are 17 residues in the CDR3. In DNA, the CDR3 is TGTGCCAGCAGCTTGCGAAGTAGCGGGAGGTTCGCCGGGGAGCTGTTTTTT. Its translation: CASSLRSSGRFAGELFF.

The rearrangement uses TRBV6-5 and TRBJ1-3; no clear D. This CDR3 has 14 residues. Germline V CDR1 and CDR2: MNHEY, SVGAGI. V lost 6 bases to trimming and J lost 0 bases, with 9 bases between them. The CDR3 loop reads CASRPYNSGNTIYF. DNA for the CDR3: TGTGCCAGCAGACCTTACAACTCTGGAAACACCATATATTTT.

The count of this clone is one. V is TRBV4-1 and J is TRBJ2-7, with 10 positions matching TRBD2. Trimming took 1 base from V and 2 from J; bases not matched to a gene: 2. The CDR3 sequence is 15 residues long. Germline CDR1 reads MGHRA; CDR2 reads YSYEKL. The CDR3 region has the DNA TGCGCCAGCAGCCAAGGACTAGCGGGCCCCTACGAGCAGTACTTC. Protein sequence: CASSQGLAGPYEQYF.

This clone was picked up one time. The chain couples TRBV4-1 to TRBJ1-3; the match to TRBD1 covers 9 bases. V dropped 0 bases and J dropped 3; count of bases not matched to a gene: 6. The CDR3 has 17 residues. Germline V gene lookup returns CDR1 MGHRA and CDR2 YSYEKL. In nucleotides, the CDR3 is TGCGCCAGCAGCCAAGATTCCCGGGACAGGGTTGGAAACACCATATATTTT. Translating it yields CASSQDSRDRVGNTIYF.

The chain couples TRBV19 to TRBJ1-2; 9 positions match TRBD1. With V trimmed by 4 bases and J by 2 bases, 14 bases remained unmatched. CDR3 size: 18 residues. CDR1 is LNHDA, CDR2 SQIVND, per germline (reference sequence). The CDR3 nucleotides read TGTGCCAGTAGTACGCCGACCGGGACAGGGTTTATCAACTATGGCTACACCTTC. This encodes CASSTPTGTGFINYGYTF.

The chain joins TRBV27 to TRBJ1-5; a possible D gene is TRBD1 (6 bases). This CDR3 contains 17 residues. The germline gives CDR1 MNHEY, CDR2 SMNVEV (reference sequence). The V and J ends lost 2 bases and 5 bases respectively, with 19 bases between them. CDR3 residues: CASSLRSQGLGDQPQHF. Here the CDR3 DNA reads TGTGCCAGCAGTTTAAGGTCTCAGGGGTTGGGAGATCAGCCCCAGCATTTT.

This rearrangement joins TRBV6-6 to TRBJ2-4; possible D gene TRBD2, 6 bases. Trimming pared 5 bases from V and 8 bases from J, leaving 22 bases between. The CDR3 runs 16 residues. Looked up from germline, CDR1 is MNHNY and CDR2 is SVGAGI (reference sequence). The CDR3 nucleotides read TGTGCCAGCAGTAATGCCGCGGGGCAACCCGGGGACATTCAGTACTTC. It encodes CASSNAAGQPGDIQYF.

The V gene is TRBV27, the J gene TRBJ2-1, with D tentatively TRBD2 (6 bases). CDR3 length equals 13 residues. The germline V gene has CDR1 MNHEY and CDR2 SMNVEV (reference sequence). Trimming cost V 3 bases and J 6 bases, with 9 bases left between them. The CDR3 bases are TGTGCCAGCAGTTTGAGAGCGGGCAATGAGCAGTTCTTC. This sequence encodes CASSLRAGNEQFF.

J is TRBJ1-1 and V is TRBV5-1, with 8 bases that match TRBD1. J gave up 5 bases and V 6 bases, and 15 bases lay outside the gene matches. The length of the CDR3 is 16 residues. The germline V gene has CDR1 SGHRS and CDR2 YFSETQ. The CDR3 here is CASIPNQGAKWTEAFF. The DNA for the CDR3 is TGCGCCAGCATCCCCAACCAGGGGGCGAAGTGGACTGAAGCTTTCTTT.

The chain links TRBV9 to TRBJ1-1, with D unclear. CDR1 is SGDLS and CDR2 is YYNGEE in the germline V gene. CDR3 length equals 13 residues. The V end lost 4 bases, the J end lost 0 bases, and 7 bases lay between the germline ends. CDR3 nucleotide sequence: TGTGCCAGCAGCACTCAGGTGAACACTGAAGCTTTCTTT. Amino acid sequence: CASSTQVNTEAFF.

The chain joins TRBV5-1 to TRBJ2-3, with D perhaps TRBD2 (5 bases). The CDR3 has 12 residues. Germline V gene sequence: CDR1 SGHRS, CDR2 YFSETQ. V was clipped by 7 bases and J by 4 bases, with 10 bases between them. Here the CDR3 DNA reads TGCGCCAGCGCACTAGGTCCAGATACGCAGTATTTT. As protein: CASALGPDTQYF.

CDR3 protein: CASSPGQGYYGYTF. CDR3 DNA sequence: TGTGCCAGCAGCCCAGGACAGGGCTACTATGGCTACACCTTC. The rearrangement joins TRBV5-4 to TRBJ1-2; 8 bases align to TRBD1. V gave up 4 bases and J gave up 3 bases; unmatched junction bases: 5. CDR1 and CDR2 from the germline V gene are SGHNT and YYREEE (reference sequence). The CDR3 is 14 amino acids.

This clone was picked up one time. V and J are TRBV5-5 and TRBJ1-1, with D uncertain. The CDR3 sequence is 13 residues long. Trimming cost V 4 bases and J 6 bases, with 13 bases left between them. Germline values: CDR1 SGHKS, CDR2 YYEKEE (reference sequence). The CDR3 protein is CASSPKEQSEAFF. The CDR3 nucleotides are TGTGCCAGCAGCCCGAAGGAACAGTCTGAAGCTTTCTTT.

This rearrangement joins TRBV10-1 to TRBJ1-4; D is unresolved. The germline V gene has CDR1 WNHNN and CDR2 SYGVQD (reference sequence). V dropped 2 bases and J dropped 8 bases, with 15 bases sitting between them. The CDR3 spans 15 residues. The CDR3 DNA reads as TGCGCCAGCAGTGAGACCACGGGTAGAGAAGAAAAACTGTTTTTT. It codes for CASSETTGREEKLFF.

The chain recombines TRBV11-3 with TRBJ1-1; D is undetermined. The length of the CDR3 is 14 residues. V lost 5 bases and J 0 bases, leaving 10 bases between the germline ends. CDR1 SGHNT and CDR2 YENEEA come from the germline V gene. Here the CDR3 reads CASSPPTLNTEAFF. CDR3 nucleotide sequence: TGTGCCAGCAGCCCCCCTACTCTGAACACTGAAGCTTTCTTT.

This clone has only one observation. V usage is TRBV27 and J usage is TRBJ2-4, with D maybe TRBD1 (5 bases). The V gene lost 8 bases and the J gene lost 4 bases, with 18 bases spanning the gap. Germline CDR1 and CDR2: MNHEY and SMNVEV (reference sequence). The CDR3 is 15 amino acids. CDR3 loop: CASRRVPDKKNIQYF. In nucleotides, the CDR3 is TGTGCCAGCCGGCGAGTCCCGGACAAGAAAAACATTCAGTACTTC.

The V gene is TRBV14, the J gene TRBJ1-1, with TRBD1 as a possible D gene (5 bases). V lost 4 bases to trimming and J lost 4 bases, with 13 bases between them. This CDR3 is 14 amino acids long. Germline loops: CDR1 SGHDN, CDR2 FVKESK. The CDR3 bases are TGTGCCAGCAGCCCCCCAGGGTGGTTCACTGAAGCTTTCTTT. This encodes CASSPPGWFTEAFF.

The CDR3 here is CASNRLVGQTQYF. The DNA for the CDR3 is TGTGCCAGCAACAGACTAGTAGGTCAGACCCAGTACTTC. The chain recombines TRBV13 with TRBJ2-5; D may be TRBD2 (6 bases). V dropped 7 bases and J dropped 6 bases, with 15 bases sitting between them. The CDR3 runs 13 residues. Germline V CDR1 and CDR2: PRHDT, FYEKMQ (reference sequence).

J is TRBJ1-5 and V is TRBV4-1, with D hard to call. Germline CDR1 MGHRA, CDR2 YSYEKL. Trimming cost V 0 bases and J 4 bases, with 7 bases left between them. This CDR3 contains 14 residues. The DNA of the CDR3 is TGCGCCAGCAGCCAAGATCCGGGGAATCAGCCCCAGCATTTT. The encoded protein is CASSQDPGNQPQHF.